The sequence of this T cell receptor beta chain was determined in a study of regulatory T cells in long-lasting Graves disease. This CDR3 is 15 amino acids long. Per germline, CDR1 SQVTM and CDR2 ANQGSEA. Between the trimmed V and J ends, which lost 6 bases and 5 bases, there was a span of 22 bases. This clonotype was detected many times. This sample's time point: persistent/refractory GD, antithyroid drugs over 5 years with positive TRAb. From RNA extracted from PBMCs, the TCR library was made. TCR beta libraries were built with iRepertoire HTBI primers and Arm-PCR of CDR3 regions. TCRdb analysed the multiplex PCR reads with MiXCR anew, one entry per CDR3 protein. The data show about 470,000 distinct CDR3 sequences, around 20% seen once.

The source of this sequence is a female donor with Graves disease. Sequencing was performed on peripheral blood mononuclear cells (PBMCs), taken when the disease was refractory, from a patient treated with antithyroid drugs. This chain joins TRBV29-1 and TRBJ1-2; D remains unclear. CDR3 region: CSVHNPGLRGYGYTF. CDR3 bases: TGCAGCGTCCACAACCCGGGCCTACGGGGATATGGCTACACCTTC.